The 21 T cell receptor beta chains presented below share a single source sample, sequenced in a study of sequential checkpoint blockade in melanoma. Profiled with immunoSEQ multiplex PCR; TCRdb holds only in-frame clones, not every one. The table includes some 15,000 clones, around 94% detected once. Treatment: randomized to nivolumab then ipilimumab (arm A) or the reverse (arm B). This material consisted of CD8+ T cells sorted from blood (inferred from file names), taken from a patient given nivolumab and ipilimumab in sequence. The receptor source for this set is a human donor with melanoma.

The chain uses TRBV4-3 and TRBJ1-2; the D is unclear. The ends were cut back, 4 bases at V and 1 base at J, with 16 bases in the middle. Per the germline V gene, CDR1 is LGHNA and CDR2 is YSLEER. This CDR3 is 16 amino acids long. As DNA, the CDR3 is TGCGCCAGCAGCCCGGGAGACGAGAGGTATAACTATGGCTACACCTTC. Translated, it gives CASSPGDERYNYGYTF.

The chain recombines TRBV9 with TRBJ1-1; D might be TRBD1 (6 bases). The germline V and J ends were trimmed by 3 bases and 1 base, with 13 bases remaining between them. The CDR3 contains 15 residues. Germline values: CDR1 SGDLS, CDR2 YYNGEE. The DNA for the CDR3 is TGTGCCAGCAGCGCCAGGACAGAAAAGAACACTGAAGCTTTCTTT. Residues: CASSARTEKNTEAFF. The entire variable domain, with the rest obtained from reference TRBV9 and TRBJ1-1, is as follows: DSGVTQTPKHLITATGQRVTLRCSPRSGDLSVYWYQQSLDQGLQFLIQYYNGEERAKGNILERFSAQQFPDLHSELNLSSLELGDSALYFCASSARTEKNTEAFFGQGTRLTVV.

V is TRBV4-3 and J is TRBJ1-1; possibly TRBD1 for D (5 bases). The germline CDR1 and CDR2 sequences are LGHNA and YSLEER. The CDR3 contains 20 residues. With 0 bases removed from V and 4 bases from J, the gap between germline ends came to 27 bases. CDR3 sequence reads: CASSQDLWEGQGIWGTEAFF. The CDR3 nucleotides read TGCGCCAGCAGCCAAGATCTTTGGGAGGGGCAGGGCATTTGGGGCACTGAAGCTTTCTTT.

The J gene is TRBJ2-7, the V gene TRBV4-1; D ambiguous. V lost 0 bases, J lost 3 bases, and 12 bases lay in between. CDR3 size: 15 residues. Germline assignment: CDR1 MGHRA and CDR2 YSYEKL. The CDR3 spells CASSQDPGSFYEQYV. Here the CDR3 DNA reads TGCGCCAGCAGCCAAGATCCAGGTAGTTTCTACGAGCAGTACGTC.

This chain connects TRBV6-6 to TRBJ1-4; 8 positions agree with TRBD1. The germline V gene has CDR1 MNHNY and CDR2 SVGAGI (reference sequence). The CDR3 totals 15 residues. The V and J ends lost 3 bases and 3 bases, in that order; junction bases with no gene match: 3. The CDR3 DNA reads as TGTGCCAGCAGTTATTCGACAGGGGCTAATGAAAAACTGTTTTTT. Translated, it gives CASSYSTGANEKLFF.

This rearrangement joins TRBV28 to TRBJ2-7; 7 bases are a match to TRBD2. Germline-derived CDR1 and CDR2 are MDHEN and SYDVKM. V trimming: 5 bases; J trimming: 1 base; junction bases outside the gene matches: 8. The CDR3 length is 15 residues. The CDR3 coding sequence is TGTGCCAGCAGTAGCGGAATCGGGGGGTCCTACGAGCAGTACGTC. This codes for CASSSGIGGSYEQYV.

The chain links TRBV28 to TRBJ2-7; D is perhaps TRBD2 (5 bases). The CDR3 runs 13 residues. Trimming removed 5 bases from V and 6 bases from J, with 14 bases in between. The V gene's germline CDR1 is MDHEN and CDR2 SYDVKM. CDR3 sequence reads: CASSRDTAGEQYV. CDR3 sequence (DNA): TGTGCCAGCAGTAGAGACACCGCGGGCGAGCAGTACGTC.

The chain carries TRBV9 and TRBJ1-6; 8 bases line up with TRBD1. Germline assignment: CDR1 SGDLS and CDR2 YYNGEE. V shed 5 bases and J 4 bases; nucleotides not matched to a gene: 5. The length of the CDR3 is 15 residues. The CDR3 DNA is TGTGCCAGCAGTTCAGGACAGGGTTATAATTCACCCCTCCACTTT. It yields the protein CASSSGQGYNSPLHF.

The chain joins TRBV27 to TRBJ2-7; TRBD2 matches 8 bases. From germline, CDR1 is MNHEY and CDR2 SMNVEV (reference sequence). CDR3 length: 13 amino acids. The ends lost 6 bases at V and 7 bases at J; junction bases unmatched: 8. The CDR3 reads CASSSGTREEQYF. The DNA of the CDR3 is TGTGCCAGCAGCTCCGGGACTAGAGAGGAGCAGTACTTC.

The chain is built from TRBV7-9 and TRBJ1-2; a weak D match, TRBD1 (6 bases). From germline, CDR1 is SEHNR and CDR2 FQNEAQ (reference sequence). The V gene lost 3 bases and the J gene lost 5 bases, with 7 bases spanning the gap. There are 12 residues in the CDR3. The CDR3 DNA reads TGTGCCAGCAGCTTGGACAGTTATGGCTACACCTTC. Its protein is CASSLDSYGYTF. Full variable domain (remainder filled in from reference TRBV7-9 and TRBJ1-2): DTGVSQNPRHKITKRGQNVTFRCDPISEHNRLYWYRQTLGQGPEFLTYFQNEAQLEKSRLLSDRFSAERPKGSFSTLEIQRTEQGDSAMYLCASSLDSYGYTFGSGTRLTVV.

The CDR3 region is CASSLDPGEGSYEQYV. DNA for the CDR3: TGCGCCAGCAGCTTGGACCCCGGGGAGGGTTCCTACGAGCAGTACGTC. The J gene is TRBJ2-7, the V gene TRBV5-1; TRBD2 aligns across 7 bases. CDR1 and CDR2 from the germline V gene are SGHRS and YFSETQ. The CDR3 is made up of 16 amino acids. J was trimmed by 1 base and V by 0 bases; bases with no gene match: 7.

This clone was observed a single time. The J gene is TRBJ2-7, the V gene TRBV7-8; no reliable D call. CDR1 is SGHVS, CDR2 FQNEAQ, per germline. The CDR3 covers 14 residues. V was cut by 0 bases and J by 0 bases, with 6 bases left in between. The CDR3 nucleotides read TGTGCCAGCAGCTTAGCTTCCAGCTCCTACGAGCAGTACTTC. It encodes CASSLASSSYEQYF.

The chain employs TRBV2 and TRBJ1-2, with a tentative D call TRBD1 (5 bases). V gave up 7 bases and J gave up 4 bases, with 10 bases separating them. Per the germline V gene, CDR1 is SNHLY and CDR2 is FYNNEI. The CDR3 has 12 amino acids. CDR3 sequence: CASNGGTYGYTF. The CDR3 DNA reads as TGTGCCAGCAACGGGGGGACCTATGGCTACACCTTC.

This chain joins TRBV5-6 and TRBJ1-1; TRBD1 matches 9 bases. With 2 bases clipped from V and 5 bases from J, the junction kept 4 bases outside the gene matches. CDR3 size: 14 residues. Germline V CDR1 and CDR2: SGHDT, YYEEEE. The chain's CDR3 is CASSFDRGFTEAFF. Here the CDR3 DNA reads TGTGCCAGCAGCTTTGACAGGGGGTTTACTGAAGCTTTCTTT.

The J gene is TRBJ2-7, the V gene TRBV28, with 7 bases fitting TRBD1. Per the germline V gene, CDR1 is MDHEN and CDR2 is SYDVKM. There are 14 residues in the CDR3. V shed 6 bases and J 2 bases; nucleotides not matched to a gene: 7. The CDR3: CASSSGQITYEQYV. CDR3 coding DNA: TGTGCCAGCAGCTCGGGACAGATCACCTACGAGCAGTACGTC.

This chain links TRBV27 with TRBJ1-4; no clear D. CDR1 is MNHEY and CDR2 is SMNVEV in the germline V gene (reference sequence). V was trimmed by 6 bases and J by 5 bases, leaving 7 bases between them. The CDR3 consists of 12 residues. CDR3 DNA: TGTGCCAGCAGGCGGTTAAATGAAAAACTGTTTTTT. Amino acid sequence: CASRRLNEKLFF.

This clone was counted once. This rearrangement joins TRBV5-4 to TRBJ2-7, with D unclear. Germline assignment: CDR1 SGHNT and CDR2 YYREEE (reference sequence). V lost 0 bases, J lost 10 bases, and 11 bases lay in between. The CDR3 runs 12 residues. The DNA for the CDR3 is TGTGCCAGCAGCTTGGGCGCCGGCAGACAGTACGTC. This gives the protein CASSLGAGRQYV.

Concerning this clone itself: Its ends do not fully match the called genes, so a read error is possible. The CDR3 sequence: CASSLGGQVHAF. The CDR3 DNA is TGTGCCAGCAGCTTAGGCGGACAGGTTCACGCCTTC. This sequence joins TRBV7-9 and TRBJ1-2; 7 nucleotides match TRBD1. CDR1 and CDR2 from the germline V gene are SEHNR and FQNEAQ (reference sequence). The CDR3 is made up of 12 amino acids.

The chain combines TRBV27 with TRBJ1-1, with D maybe TRBD1 (5 bases). The CDR3 runs 12 residues. Trimming pared 5 bases from V and 11 bases from J, leaving 15 bases between. CDR1 is MNHEY, CDR2 SMNVEV, per germline (reference sequence). The CDR3 DNA reads TGTGCCAGCAGTACAGTTGCGGGGGACGCTTTCTTT. Amino acids: CASSTVAGDAFF.

The chain employs TRBV5-4 and TRBJ1-5; 8 positions match TRBD1. Germline V CDR1 and CDR2: SGHNT, YYREEE (reference sequence). Trimming cost V 0 bases and J 6 bases; bases outside gene matches: 5. CDR3 size: 15 residues. CDR3 bases: TGTGCCAGCAGCTTGGGGACAGGGTGGACTCAGCCCCAGCATTTT. Protein sequence: CASSLGTGWTQPQHF.

The J gene is TRBJ1-3, the V gene TRBV7-9, with D maybe TRBD1 (5 bases). V was shortened by 3 bases and J by 8 bases, with 17 bases between the two germline ends. Germline V gene data show CDR1 as SEHNR and CDR2 as FQNEAQ (reference sequence). The CDR3 covers 15 residues. In DNA form, the CDR3 reads TGTGCCAGCAGCTTGCTTCAGGGTGTGGTAGACACCATATATTTT. It yields the protein CASSLLQGVVDTIYF.